These 14 T cell receptor beta chains share one sample of origin, sequenced in a study of cytomegalovirus exposure and HLA in healthy donors. Primers: 60 Vbeta forward and 13 Jbeta reverse. Profiled with immunoSEQ multiplex PCR; TCRdb holds only in-frame clones, not every one. The data hold about 150,000 clones, with approximately 86% observed a single time. The sequenced sample consisted of PBMCs. Every receptor here comes from a woman aged 45 to 65 in good health and CMV-seropositive.

The chain uses TRBV6-5 and TRBJ2-2; 7 bases fit TRBD2. Germline V gives CDR1 MNHEY, CDR2 SVGAGI. The CDR3 contains 14 residues. The J segment lost 6 bases and the V segment lost 7 bases, leaving 8 bases of the junction unmatched. CDR3 in DNA: TGTGCCAGCACCCAAGCGGGGACGGCCGGGGAGCTGTTTTTT. Its protein product is CASTQAGTAGELFF.

This clone has a handful of counts. The genes are TRBV9 and TRBJ2-6, with D possibly matching TRBD1 (5 bases). The V gene's germline CDR1 is SGDLS and CDR2 YYNGEE. The CDR3 has 15 amino acids. V lost 3 bases to trimming and J lost 3 bases, with 10 bases between them. The CDR3 spells CASSAQGVGANVLTF. The CDR3 bases are TGTGCCAGCAGCGCGCAGGGCGTTGGGGCCAACGTCCTGACTTTC. The full variable domain, its missing parts supplied by reference TRBV9 and TRBJ2-6, is DSGVTQTPKHLITATGQRVTLRCSPRSGDLSVYWYQQSLDQGLQFLIQYYNGEERAKGNILERFSAQQFPDLHSELNLSSLELGDSALYFCASSAQGVGANVLTFGAGSRLTVL.

The CDR3 protein is CASSAAGTYNEQFF. CDR3 DNA sequence: TGTGCCAGCAGCGCAGCAGGGACCTACAATGAGCAGTTCTTC. The chain employs TRBV7-2 and TRBJ2-1, with a weak D call TRBD1 (5 bases). Per the germline V gene, CDR1 is SGHTA and CDR2 is FQGNSA. The germline V and J ends were trimmed by 5 bases and 2 bases, with 10 bases remaining between them. CDR3 length equals 14 residues.

The rearrangement links TRBV6-1 to TRBJ2-1; TRBD2 matches at 8 bases. V shed 7 bases and J 13 bases; nucleotides not matched to a gene: 6. CDR3 length: 11 amino acids. The V gene's germline CDR1 is MNHNS and CDR2 SASEGT. CDR3 loop: CASNLGTSQFF. CDR3 sequence (DNA): TGTGCCAGCAACCTCGGGACTAGTCAGTTCTTC.

V is TRBV28 and J is TRBJ2-7; 9 nucleotides match TRBD1. V shed 4 bases and J 2 bases; nucleotides not matched to a gene: 6. CDR1 is MDHEN and CDR2 is SYDVKM in the germline V gene. The CDR3 consists of 15 residues. The CDR3 sequence is CASSSIGTGTYEQYF. The CDR3 bases are TGTGCCAGCAGTTCAATAGGGACAGGGACCTACGAGCAGTACTTC.

The rearrangement uses TRBV5-4 and TRBJ2-7; 13 bases align to TRBD2. With 4 bases clipped from V and 7 bases from J, the junction kept 5 bases outside the gene matches. The CDR3 spans 14 residues. Germline loops: CDR1 SGHNT, CDR2 YYREEE (reference sequence). In nucleotides, the CDR3 is TGTGCCAGCAGCACTAGCGGGGGGGTACGAGAGCAGTACTTC. It yields the protein CASSTSGGVREQYF.

CDR3 nucleotides: TGTGCCAGTAGTATTGCAGGACAGGGTTCCTATGGCTACACCTTC. It specifies CASSIAGQGSYGYTF. This rearrangement joins TRBV19 to TRBJ1-2; 8 bases are a match to TRBD1. Germline CDR1 reads LNHDA; CDR2 reads SQIVND (reference sequence). V dropped 3 bases and J dropped 4; count of bases not matched to a gene: 7. CDR3 length: 15 residues.

This chain joins TRBV30 and TRBJ2-2; 8 positions match TRBD2. CDR1 is GTSNPN, CDR2 SVGIG, per germline (reference sequence). V trimming: 1 base; J trimming: 6 bases; junction bases outside the gene matches: 10. This CDR3 region has 16 residues. In DNA, the CDR3 is TGTGCCTGGAGTGCCCCCCAGGTACTAGCGGCCGGGGAGCTGTTTTTT. The encoded protein is CAWSAPQVLAAGELFF.

With respect to this clone: A junction boundary mismatches the germline segment, possibly from a read error. CDR3 nucleotide sequence: TGCGCCAGCAGCCATGGGACAGGGGTTGGAGACACCATATATTTT. It specifies CASSHGTGVGDTIYF. The chain couples TRBV4-3 to TRBJ1-3; TRBD1 agrees at 10 bases. Germline V gene data show CDR1 as LGHNA and CDR2 as YSLEER. The CDR3 runs 15 residues.

The rearrangement links TRBV27 to TRBJ2-1; 9 bases fit TRBD1. The CDR3 is 15 amino acids. Per germline, CDR1 MNHEY and CDR2 SMNVEV (reference sequence). The J segment lost 8 bases and the V segment lost 3 bases, leaving 8 bases of the junction unmatched. Here the CDR3 DNA reads TGTGCCAGCAGTTTTTACACCGGGACAGGGTATGAGCAGTTCTTC. This sequence encodes CASSFYTGTGYEQFF.

The chain carries TRBV5-1 and TRBJ1-2, with 8 bases matching TRBD1. The CDR3 contains 14 residues. Germline V gene sequence: CDR1 SGHRS, CDR2 YFSETQ. V dropped 4 bases and J dropped 3; count of bases not matched to a gene: 5. This CDR3 is CASSTGQGHYGYTF. The CDR3 DNA sequence: TGCGCCAGCAGCACTGGACAGGGACACTATGGCTACACCTTC.

V and J are TRBV27 and TRBJ1-2, with unresolved D. Germline V CDR1 and CDR2: MNHEY, SMNVEV (reference sequence). The CDR3 loop spans 13 amino acids. The V end lost 10 bases, the J end lost 0 bases, and 12 bases lay between the germline ends. The CDR3 here is CATRSLANYGYTF. DNA of the CDR3: TGTGCCACTCGGAGTTTAGCTAACTATGGCTACACCTTC.

The rearrangement links TRBV30 to TRBJ2-2; tentatively, D is TRBD2 (6 bases). CDR3 length: 17 amino acids. The germline V gene has CDR1 GTSNPN and CDR2 SVGIG (reference sequence). Trimming removed 2 bases at V and 3 bases at J, with 19 bases between. This CDR3 reads CAWSMGLLTAHTGELFF. CDR3 nucleotides: TGTGCCTGGAGTATGGGACTTCTAACGGCGCACACCGGGGAGCTGTTTTTT.

The chain combines TRBV27 with TRBJ2-7, with D tentatively TRBD1 (5 bases). The CDR3 sequence is 13 residues long. The germline V gene encodes CDR1 MNHEY and CDR2 SMNVEV (reference sequence). With 6 bases removed from V and 5 bases from J, the gap between germline ends came to 14 bases. CDR3 region: CASSPLETDEQYF. The CDR3 DNA reads TGTGCCAGCAGCCCCCTAGAGACAGACGAGCAGTACTTC.